The sequence of this T cell receptor beta chain was determined in a study of radiotherapy plus CTLA-4 blockade in lung cancer. Assay: immunoSEQ multiplex PCR; the TCRdb copy retains only in-frame clones and omits some. The table lists over 70,000 clones, approximately 86% of them singletons, with 2% to 2.5% in the top ten. The trim removed 4 bases at V and 5 bases at J, leaving 13 bases unmatched. Germline V gene lookup returns CDR1 SGHNT and CDR2 YENEEA. This CDR3 is 17 amino acids long. Sequences were derived from peripheral blood, sampled from a patient treated with radiotherapy plus ipilimumab. This receptor was taken from a human donor with non-small cell lung cancer who had a partial response to radiotherapy plus ipilimumab. This chain uses TRBV11-3 with TRBJ2-5; 10 bases match TRBD1. CDR3 bases: TGTGCCAGCAGCTCAGGGACAGGGGCCAGTTCTTGGGAGACCCAGTACTTC. This translates into CASSSGTGASSWETQYF.